A selection of T cell receptor beta chains follows, all from one sample in a study of cytomegalovirus exposure and HLA in healthy donors. The data were produced by immunoSEQ multiplex PCR, yet TCRdb's version contains in-frame clones alone and is incomplete. This table holds 130,000 to 150,000 clones, 85% to 90% found once. Sequencing was performed on PBMCs. These receptors all come from a woman under 30 in good health and CMV-seropositive. CDR3s include the opening cysteine and the closing phenylalanine or tryptophan. The D gene is left open where the match is weak. For some rows the clone size is stated as once, few or many, or as a class when expanded; others skip it.

CDR3 protein	CDR3 DNA	clone size	D gene	V gene	J gene
CASSPGTGFTSGNTIYF	TGTGCCAGCAGCCCAGGGACAGGATTTACCTCTGGAAACACCATATATTTT	few	TRBD1	TRBV4-2	TRBJ1-3
CATSRGGDGLKQFF	TGTGCCACCAGCAGAGGGGGAGACGGTTTAAAGCAGTTCTTC	NA	NA	TRBV15	TRBJ2-1
CASSWGTGRSEQYF	TGTGCCAGCAGCTGGGGGACAGGGAGGTCCGAGCAGTACTTC	NA	TRBD1	TRBV7-2	TRBJ2-7
CASSLGLAYEQYF	TGTGCCAGCAGTTTGGGACTAGCCTACGAGCAGTACTTC	NA	TRBD2	TRBV27	TRBJ2-7
CASTDRNTGELFF	TGTGCCAGCACGGACAGGAACACCGGGGAGCTGTTTTTT	NA	NA	TRBV11-3	TRBJ2-2
CASSPPGRASTNEKLFF	TGTGCCAGCTCACCACCGGGCAGGGCCTCAACTAATGAAAAACTGTTTTTT	NA	NA	TRBV18	TRBJ1-4
CASSKNTGLNTEAFF	TGTGCCAGCAGCAAAAATACAGGGCTGAACACTGAAGCTTTCTTT	NA	NA	TRBV7-9	TRBJ1-1
CSVKRSYEQYF	TGCAGTGTAAAGCGGAGCTACGAGCAGTACTTC	few	NA	TRBV20-1	TRBJ2-7
CASSVAGPGTEAFF	TGTGCCAGCAGCGTTGCAGGGCCCGGCACTGAAGCTTTCTTT	NA	NA	TRBV9	TRBJ1-1
CARKSRDRGPYGYTF	TGCGCCAGAAAGTCCCGGGACAGGGGGCCCTATGGCTACACCTTC	NA	TRBD1	TRBV23-1	TRBJ1-2
CASSYDRSTGELFF	TGTGCCAGCAGTTATGACAGGAGCACCGGGGAGCTGTTTTTT	NA	NA	TRBV6-5	TRBJ2-2
CASSLVPSGSYNEQFF	TGTGCCAGCAGCTTAGTGCCTAGCGGCTCCTACAATGAGCAGTTCTTC	NA	TRBD2	TRBV7-9	TRBJ2-1
CASSSTTGGETQYF	TGTGCCAGCAGCTCTACGACAGGGGGAGAGACCCAGTACTTC	NA	TRBD1	TRBV11-2	TRBJ2-5
CASSQDYGAGDETQYF	TGCGCCAGCAGCCAAGATTATGGCGCGGGAGACGAGACCCAGTACTTC	once	TRBD2	TRBV4-3	TRBJ2-5
CASSSETRDRYYEQYF	TGTGCCAGCAGTTCCGAAACTAGGGACAGATACTACGAGCAGTACTTC	NA	TRBD1	TRBV27	TRBJ2-7
CASSLRRLAGTTSEQFF	TGTGCCAGCAGTTTAAGGAGACTAGCGGGGACTACAAGTGAGCAGTTCTTC	NA	TRBD2	TRBV27	TRBJ2-1
CASSKITGDEKLFF	TGTGCCAGCAGCAAAATCACAGGGGACGAAAAACTGTTTTTT	NA	TRBD1	TRBV7-9	TRBJ1-4
CASSQDDSGRSETQYF	TGTGCCAGCAGCCAAGATGATAGCGGGAGATCAGAGACCCAGTACTTC	NA	TRBD2	TRBV4-2	TRBJ2-5
CASSQEAGTSGRPQETQYF	TGTGCCAGCAGCCAAGAGGCCGGGACTAGCGGGAGGCCCCAAGAGACCCAGTACTTC	NA	TRBD2	TRBV4-2	TRBJ2-5
CASRESETQYF	TGTGCCAGCAGGGAGAGCGAGACCCAGTACTTC	NA	NA	TRBV2	TRBJ2-5
CASSLQGPYNEQFF	TGCGCCAGCAGCTTGCAGGGCCCCTACAATGAGCAGTTCTTC	NA	NA	TRBV5-1	TRBJ2-1
CASSWGEGNEQYF	TGTGCCAGCAGTTGGGGGGAGGGGAACGAGCAGTACTTC	NA	TRBD2	TRBV28	TRBJ2-7
CASRLAGAGYEQYF	TGTGCCAGCAGGCTAGCGGGGGCCGGCTACGAGCAGTACTTC	once	TRBD2	TRBV5-6	TRBJ2-7
CASSKNRDNEQYF	TGTGCCAGTAGTAAGAACCGGGACAACGAGCAGTACTTC	NA	NA	TRBV19	TRBJ2-7
CASSLVQGGGEQYF	TGTGCCAGCAGCTTAGTCCAGGGGGGAGGCGAGCAGTACTTC	medium-sized	NA	TRBV11-3	TRBJ2-7
CASSANQGSAVRNNEQFF	TGTGCCAGCAGCGCCAACCAGGGGTCGGCCGTCAGAAACAATGAGCAGTTCTTC	NA	NA	TRBV9	TRBJ2-1
CASSVAGGGYTF	TGTGCCAGCAGCGTAGCAGGGGGCGGCTACACCTTC	NA	TRBD1	TRBV9	TRBJ1-2
CASSVEPSGRGDTQYF	TGTGCCAGCAGCGTAGAGCCTAGCGGGAGGGGAGATACGCAGTATTTT	NA	TRBD2	TRBV9	TRBJ2-3
CASSEFSGVLNTGELFF	TGTGCCAGCAGTGAATTCTCAGGGGTATTGAACACCGGGGAGCTGTTTTTT	NA	NA	TRBV2	TRBJ2-2
CASSFRLAGGPSLSYNEQFF	TGTGCCAGCAGCTTCCGACTAGCGGGAGGGCCCTCCCTCTCCTACAATGAGCAGTTCTTC	NA	TRBD2	TRBV7-8	TRBJ2-1
CASSVKDTQYF	TGCGCCAGCAGTGTAAAAGATACGCAGTATTTT	NA	NA	TRBV10-1	TRBJ2-3
CASSHSQSHSGNTIYF	TGCGCCAGCAGTCACTCACAGAGCCACTCTGGAAACACCATATATTTT	NA	NA	TRBV23-1	TRBJ1-3
CASSGGTGTSYEQYF	TGTGCCAGCAGCGGCGGGACAGGGACCTCCTACGAGCAGTACTTC	NA	TRBD1	TRBV11-3	TRBJ2-7
CASSQGEPGGYTGELFF	TGCGCCAGCAGCCAAGGGGAGCCGGGAGGGTACACCGGGGAGCTGTTTTTT	many	TRBD2	TRBV4-3	TRBJ2-2
CASSLTGQGVGEKLFF	TGCGCCAGCAGCTTAACGGGACAGGGTGTCGGTGAAAAACTGTTTTTT	NA	TRBD1	TRBV5-1	TRBJ1-4
CASRDRENQPQHF	TGTGCCAGTAGAGACAGGGAGAATCAGCCCCAGCATTTT	few	TRBD1	TRBV19	TRBJ1-5
CASSEMGRGGGEQYF	TGCGCCAGCAGCGAAATGGGCCGAGGGGGCGGAGAGCAGTACTTC	NA	TRBD1	TRBV10-2	TRBJ2-7
CASSVEAGGEAVSYNEQFF	TGTGCCAGCAGCGTAGAAGCGGGAGGCGAAGCGGTGTCCTACAATGAGCAGTTCTTC	NA	TRBD2	TRBV9	TRBJ2-1
CASSVQGGWNTEAFF	TGTGCCAGCAGTGTCCAGGGGGGATGGAACACTGAAGCTTTCTTT	NA	TRBD1	TRBV6-5	TRBJ1-1
CASSHSDRVYGYTF	TGTGCCAGCTCACATTCGGACAGGGTTTATGGCTACACCTTC	NA	TRBD1	TRBV18	TRBJ1-2
CATSRLAGITDTQYF	TGTGCCACCAGCAGGCTAGCGGGGATCACAGATACGCAGTATTTT	NA	TRBD2	TRBV15	TRBJ2-3
CASSLWASGSYEQYF	TGTGCCAGCAGTTTATGGGCTAGCGGGAGCTACGAGCAGTACTTC	once	TRBD2	TRBV28	TRBJ2-7
CASSPGYQETQYF	TGTGCCAGCTCACCGGGCTATCAAGAGACCCAGTACTTC	NA	NA	TRBV18	TRBJ2-5
CASSLDRAYEQYF	TGTGCCAGCAGCTTGGACAGGGCCTACGAGCAGTACTTC	NA	NA	TRBV5-8	TRBJ2-7
CASSLDTGVDTQYF	TGTGCCAGCAGCTTAGATACAGGGGTAGATACGCAGTATTTT	once	TRBD1	TRBV11-3	TRBJ2-3
CSVEEAGGTYEQYF	TGCAGCGTTGAAGAAGCCGGGGGTACCTACGAGCAGTACTTC	NA	NA	TRBV29-1	TRBJ2-7
CASRPTSGSYEQYF	TGCGCCAGCAGGCCAACTAGCGGGTCCTACGAGCAGTACTTC	NA	TRBD2	TRBV5-1	TRBJ2-7
CAWSVIPSSYNSPLHF	TGTGCCTGGAGTGTCATACCTAGCTCCTATAATTCACCCCTCCACTTT	NA	NA	TRBV30	TRBJ1-6